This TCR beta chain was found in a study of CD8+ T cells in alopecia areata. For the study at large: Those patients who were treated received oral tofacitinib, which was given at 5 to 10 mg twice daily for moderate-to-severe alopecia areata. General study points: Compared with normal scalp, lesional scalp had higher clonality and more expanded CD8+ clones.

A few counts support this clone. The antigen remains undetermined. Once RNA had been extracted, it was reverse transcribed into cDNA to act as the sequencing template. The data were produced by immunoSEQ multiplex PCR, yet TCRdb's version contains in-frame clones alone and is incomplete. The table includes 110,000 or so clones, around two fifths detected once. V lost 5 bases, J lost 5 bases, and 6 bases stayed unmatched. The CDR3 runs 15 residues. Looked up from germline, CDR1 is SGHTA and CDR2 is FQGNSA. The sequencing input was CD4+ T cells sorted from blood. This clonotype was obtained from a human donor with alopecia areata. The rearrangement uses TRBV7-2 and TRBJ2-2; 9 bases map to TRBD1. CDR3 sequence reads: CASSKRQGGTGELFF. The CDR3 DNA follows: TGTGCCAGCAGCAAACGACAGGGGGGGACCGGGGAGCTGTTTTTT. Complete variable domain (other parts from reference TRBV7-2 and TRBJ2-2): GAGVSQSPSNKVTEKGKDVELRCDPISGHTALYWYRQSLGQGLEFLIYFQGNSAPDKSGLPSDRFSAERTGGSVSTLTIQRTQQEDSAVYLCASSKRQGGTGELFFGEGSRLTVL.